This T cell receptor (beta chain) was sequenced for a study of CD8+ T cells in alopecia areata. Study details: Treated patients were scored for severity by percent of scalp affected. Study-level results: Numerous clones, expanded in lesions, remained in scalp and blood during tofacitinib. Expanded CD8+ clones among the top 100, as well as scalp clonality, were significantly decreased by tofacitinib.

About this clone: Its cognate antigen is unknown.

Treatment noted: oral pan-JAK inhibitor, 5-10 mg twice daily. Peripheral blood, together with lesional scalp punch biopsies, was collected from alopecia areata patients. The germline V gene encodes CDR1 LGHNA and CDR2 YSLEER. CDR3 size: 18 residues. V lost 1 base to trimming and J lost 3 bases; unmatched junction nucleotides: 13. Reverse transcribed after extraction, RNA yielded cDNA as the sequencing template. Some clones are missing from TCRdb's copy, which holds only in-frame ones; the method was immunoSEQ multiplex PCR. The sample has some 220,000 clones, more than 45% seen once. The receptor was isolated from a human donor with alopecia areata. The V and J genes are TRBV4-3 and TRBJ2-7, with 9 bases identical to TRBD1. The specimen comprised CD4+ T cells sorted from blood, sampled at week 4, from a patient treated with tofacitinib. CDR3 nucleotides: TGCGCCAGCAGCCAAGTGGGATTGGGGACAGGGACGAGCTACGAGCAGTACTTC. This codes for CASSQVGLGTGTSYEQYF.